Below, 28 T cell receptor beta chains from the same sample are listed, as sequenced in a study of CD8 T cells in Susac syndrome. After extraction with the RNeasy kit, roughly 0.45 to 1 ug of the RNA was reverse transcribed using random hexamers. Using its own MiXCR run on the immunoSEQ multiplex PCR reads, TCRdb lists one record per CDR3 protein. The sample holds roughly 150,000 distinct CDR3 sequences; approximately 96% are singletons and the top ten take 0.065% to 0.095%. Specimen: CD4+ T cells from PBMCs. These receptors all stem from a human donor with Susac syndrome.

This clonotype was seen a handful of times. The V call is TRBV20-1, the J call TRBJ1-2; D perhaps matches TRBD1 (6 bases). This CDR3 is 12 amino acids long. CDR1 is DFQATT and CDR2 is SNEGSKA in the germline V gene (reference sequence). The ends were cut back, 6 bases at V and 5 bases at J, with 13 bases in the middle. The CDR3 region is CSAGTSYYGYTF. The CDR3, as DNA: TGCAGTGCCGGGACATCTTATTATGGCTACACCTTC.

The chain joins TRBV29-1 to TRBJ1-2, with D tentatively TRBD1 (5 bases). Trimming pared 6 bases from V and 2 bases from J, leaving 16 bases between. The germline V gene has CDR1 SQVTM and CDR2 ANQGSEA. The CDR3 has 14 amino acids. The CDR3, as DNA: TGCAGCGTAGATCCCGCCGGGACGAACTATGGCTACACCTTC. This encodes CSVDPAGTNYGYTF.

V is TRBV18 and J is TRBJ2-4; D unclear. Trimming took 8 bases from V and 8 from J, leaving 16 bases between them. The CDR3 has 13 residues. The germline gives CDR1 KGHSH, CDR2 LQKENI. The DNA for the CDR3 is TGTGCCAGCCTCCGGATTCAAGGCGACATTCAGTACTTC. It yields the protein CASLRIQGDIQYF.

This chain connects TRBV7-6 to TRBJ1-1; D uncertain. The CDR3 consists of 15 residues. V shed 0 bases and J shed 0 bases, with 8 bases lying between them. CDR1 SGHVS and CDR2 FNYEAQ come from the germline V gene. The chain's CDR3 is CASSLAPALNTEAFF. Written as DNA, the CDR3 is TGTGCCAGCAGCTTAGCGCCAGCTTTGAACACTGAAGCTTTCTTT.

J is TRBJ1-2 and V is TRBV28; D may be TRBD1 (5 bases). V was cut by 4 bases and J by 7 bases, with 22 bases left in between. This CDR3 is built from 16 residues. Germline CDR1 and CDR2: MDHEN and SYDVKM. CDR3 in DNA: TGTGCCAGCAGTTCAGTAGGGTCACCTGGGGGTGGTGGCTACACCTTC. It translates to CASSSVGSPGGGGYTF.

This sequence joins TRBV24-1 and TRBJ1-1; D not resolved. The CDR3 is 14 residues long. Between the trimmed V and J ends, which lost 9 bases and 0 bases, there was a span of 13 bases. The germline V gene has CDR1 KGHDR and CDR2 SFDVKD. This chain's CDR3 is CATPSPRVNTEAFF. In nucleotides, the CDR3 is TGTGCCACCCCGAGCCCCCGAGTGAACACTGAAGCTTTCTTT.

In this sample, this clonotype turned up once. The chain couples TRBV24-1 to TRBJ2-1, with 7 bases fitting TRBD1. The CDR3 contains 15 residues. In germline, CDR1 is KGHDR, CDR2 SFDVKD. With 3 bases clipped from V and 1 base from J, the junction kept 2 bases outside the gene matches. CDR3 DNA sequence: TGTGCCACCAGTGATAAGGGGGCTTCCTACAATGAGCAGTTCTTC. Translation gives CATSDKGASYNEQFF.

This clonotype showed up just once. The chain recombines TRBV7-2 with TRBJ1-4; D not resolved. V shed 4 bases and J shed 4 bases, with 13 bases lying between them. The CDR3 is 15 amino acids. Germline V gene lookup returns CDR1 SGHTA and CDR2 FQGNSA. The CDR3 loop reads CASSSRSGVNEKLFF. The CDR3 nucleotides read TGTGCCAGCAGCTCGCGGTCAGGTGTTAATGAAAAACTGTTTTTT.

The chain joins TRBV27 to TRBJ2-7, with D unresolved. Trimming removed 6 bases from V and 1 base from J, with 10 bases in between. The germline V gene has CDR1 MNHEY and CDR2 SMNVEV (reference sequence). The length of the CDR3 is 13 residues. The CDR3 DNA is TGTGCCAGCAGCTATGGGCCATCCTACGAGCAGTACTTC. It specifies CASSYGPSYEQYF.

The CDR3 coding sequence is TGTGCCAGCAGTCCGCGGGGCTATGAGGCTCAGTACTTC. Residues: CASSPRGYEAQYF. V is TRBV6-6 and J is TRBJ2-4, with D perhaps matching TRBD2 (6 bases). Trimming cost V 5 bases and J 12 bases, with 17 bases left between them. The CDR3 has 13 amino acids. Germline-derived CDR1 and CDR2 are MNHNY and SVGAGI (reference sequence).

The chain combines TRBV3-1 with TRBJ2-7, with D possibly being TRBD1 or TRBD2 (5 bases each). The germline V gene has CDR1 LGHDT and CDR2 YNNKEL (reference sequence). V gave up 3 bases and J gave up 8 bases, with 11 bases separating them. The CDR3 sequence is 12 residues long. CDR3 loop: CASSHSGRQQYF. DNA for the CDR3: TGTGCCAGCAGCCATTCGGGACGACAGCAGTACTTC.

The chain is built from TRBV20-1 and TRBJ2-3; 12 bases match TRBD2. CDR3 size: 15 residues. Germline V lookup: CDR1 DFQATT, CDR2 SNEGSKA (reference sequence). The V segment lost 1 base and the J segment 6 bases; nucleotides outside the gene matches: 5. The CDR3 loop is CSARGTSGTRDTQYF. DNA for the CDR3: TGCAGTGCTAGAGGGACTAGCGGGACGAGGGATACGCAGTATTTT.

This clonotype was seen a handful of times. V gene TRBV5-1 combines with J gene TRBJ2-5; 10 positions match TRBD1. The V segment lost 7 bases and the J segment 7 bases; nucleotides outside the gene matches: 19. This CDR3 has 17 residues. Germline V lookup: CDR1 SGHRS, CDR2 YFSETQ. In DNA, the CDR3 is TGCGCCAGCGCCAAAAGCGGAGCCGGGGACAGGGGCACGACCCAGTACTTC. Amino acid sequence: CASAKSGAGDRGTTQYF.

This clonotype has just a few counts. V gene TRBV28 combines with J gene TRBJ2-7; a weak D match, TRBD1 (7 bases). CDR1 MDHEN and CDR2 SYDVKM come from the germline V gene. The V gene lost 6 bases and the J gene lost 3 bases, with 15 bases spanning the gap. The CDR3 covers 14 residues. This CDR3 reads CASSQGGSLYEQYF. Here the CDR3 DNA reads TGTGCCAGCAGCCAGGGGGGCTCCCTCTACGAGCAGTACTTC.

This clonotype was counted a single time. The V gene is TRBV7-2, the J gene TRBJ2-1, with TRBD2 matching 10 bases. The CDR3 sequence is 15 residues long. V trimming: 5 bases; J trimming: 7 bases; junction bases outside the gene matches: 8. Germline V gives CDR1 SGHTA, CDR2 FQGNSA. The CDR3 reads CASSASGRAGNEQFF. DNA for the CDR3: TGTGCCAGCAGCGCCAGCGGGAGGGCCGGGAATGAGCAGTTCTTC.

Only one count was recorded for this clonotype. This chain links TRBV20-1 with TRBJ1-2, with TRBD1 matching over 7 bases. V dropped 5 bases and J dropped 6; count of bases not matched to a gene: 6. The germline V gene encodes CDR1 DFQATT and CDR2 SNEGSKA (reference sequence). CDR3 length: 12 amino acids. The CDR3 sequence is CSAPERGHGYTF. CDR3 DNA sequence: TGCAGTGCTCCCGAAAGGGGGCATGGCTACACCTTC.

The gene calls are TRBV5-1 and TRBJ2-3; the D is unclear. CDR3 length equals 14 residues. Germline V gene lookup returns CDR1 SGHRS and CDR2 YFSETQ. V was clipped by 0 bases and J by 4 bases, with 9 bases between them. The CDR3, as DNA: TGCGCCAGCAGCTTGGTGGGTAGGCCAGATACGCAGTATTTT. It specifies CASSLVGRPDTQYF.

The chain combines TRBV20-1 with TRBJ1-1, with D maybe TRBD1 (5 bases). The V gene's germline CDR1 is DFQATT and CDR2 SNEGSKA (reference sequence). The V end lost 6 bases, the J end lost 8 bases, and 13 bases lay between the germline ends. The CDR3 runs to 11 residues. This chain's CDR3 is CSAIPGTEAFF. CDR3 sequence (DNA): TGCAGTGCGATACCCGGGACCGAAGCTTTCTTT.

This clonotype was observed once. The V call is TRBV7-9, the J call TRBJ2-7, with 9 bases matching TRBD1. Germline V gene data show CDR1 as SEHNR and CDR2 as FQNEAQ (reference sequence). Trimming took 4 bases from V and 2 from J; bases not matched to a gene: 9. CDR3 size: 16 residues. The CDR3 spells CASSSTGRDRAYEQYF. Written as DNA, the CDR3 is TGTGCCAGCAGCTCAACAGGTCGGGACAGGGCCTACGAGCAGTACTTC. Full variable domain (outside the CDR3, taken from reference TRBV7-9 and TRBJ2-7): DTGVSQNPRHKITKRGQNVTFRCDPISEHNRLYWYRQTLGQGPEFLTYFQNEAQLEKSRLLSDRFSAERPKGSFSTLEIQRTEQGDSAMYLCASSSTGRDRAYEQYFGPGTRLTVT.

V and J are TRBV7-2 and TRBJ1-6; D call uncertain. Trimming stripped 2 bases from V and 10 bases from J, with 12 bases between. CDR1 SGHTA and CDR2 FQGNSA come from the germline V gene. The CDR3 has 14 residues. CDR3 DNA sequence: TGTGCCAGCAGCTTAACCCCGGCCCTGTCACCCCTCCACTTT. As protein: CASSLTPALSPLHF.

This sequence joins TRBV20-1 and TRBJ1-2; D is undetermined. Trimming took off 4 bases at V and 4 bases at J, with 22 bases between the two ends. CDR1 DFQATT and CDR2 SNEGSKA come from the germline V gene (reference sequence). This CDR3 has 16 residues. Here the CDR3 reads CSAKWAQTTVPYGYTF. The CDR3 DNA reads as TGCAGTGCTAAGTGGGCCCAAACCACAGTACCCTATGGCTACACCTTC.

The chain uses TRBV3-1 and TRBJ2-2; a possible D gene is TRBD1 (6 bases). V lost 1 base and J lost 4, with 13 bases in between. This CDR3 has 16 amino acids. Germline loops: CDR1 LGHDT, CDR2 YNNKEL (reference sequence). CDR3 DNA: TGTGCCAGCAGCCAAGCAAGGGGGATGAGCACCGGGGAGCTGTTTTTT. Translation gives CASSQARGMSTGELFF.

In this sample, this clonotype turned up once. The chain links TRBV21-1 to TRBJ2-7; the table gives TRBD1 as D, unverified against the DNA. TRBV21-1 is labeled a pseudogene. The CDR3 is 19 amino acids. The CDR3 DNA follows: TGTGCCAGCAGCAAGCCCGACCCGGACCCCATACATCACTCCTACGAGCAGTACTTC. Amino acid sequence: CASSKPDPDPIHHSYEQYF.

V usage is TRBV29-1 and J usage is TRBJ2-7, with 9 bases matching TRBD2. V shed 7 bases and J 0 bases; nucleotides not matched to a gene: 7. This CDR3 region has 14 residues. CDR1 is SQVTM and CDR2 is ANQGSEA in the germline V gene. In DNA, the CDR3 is TGCAGCGCTTCACTAGCGGGTAGCTCCTACGAGCAGTACTTC. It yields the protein CSASLAGSSYEQYF.

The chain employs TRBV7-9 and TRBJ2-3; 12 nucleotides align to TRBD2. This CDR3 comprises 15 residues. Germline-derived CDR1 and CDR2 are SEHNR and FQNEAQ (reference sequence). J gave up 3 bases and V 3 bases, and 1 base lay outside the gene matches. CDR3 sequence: CASSFGLAGTDTQYF. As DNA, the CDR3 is TGTGCCAGCAGCTTCGGACTAGCGGGGACAGATACGCAGTATTTT.

In DNA form, the CDR3 reads TGCAGTGCAGGGCGGGAGCCCTACAATGAGCAGTTCTTC. Its protein product is CSAGREPYNEQFF. The V and J genes are TRBV20-1 and TRBJ2-1, with 7 bases aligning to TRBD2. This CDR3 has 13 amino acids. Unmatched junction bases numbered 4, after V lost 6 bases and J lost 2 bases. Per germline, CDR1 DFQATT and CDR2 SNEGSKA (reference sequence).

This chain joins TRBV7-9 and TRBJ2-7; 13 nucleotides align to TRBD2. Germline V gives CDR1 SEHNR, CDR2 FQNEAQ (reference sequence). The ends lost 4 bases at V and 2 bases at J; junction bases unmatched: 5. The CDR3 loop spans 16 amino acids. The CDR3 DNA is TGTGCCAGCAGCTCGACTAGCGGGAGGCTAACCTACGAGCAGTACTTC. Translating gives CASSSTSGRLTYEQYF. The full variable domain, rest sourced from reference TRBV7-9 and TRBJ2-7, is DTGVSQNPRHKITKRGQNVTFRCDPISEHNRLYWYRQTLGQGPEFLTYFQNEAQLEKSRLLSDRFSAERPKGSFSTLEIQRTEQGDSAMYLCASSSTSGRLTYEQYFGPGTRLTVT.

The CDR3 DNA follows: TGTGCCAGCAGCCCCCAGGGAGCCCTCAACGAGCAGTACTTC. Protein: CASSPQGALNEQYF. The chain combines TRBV7-2 with TRBJ2-7; D tentatively reads TRBD1 or TRBD2 (5 bases each). The germline CDR1 and CDR2 sequences are SGHTA and FQGNSA. Trimming took off 5 bases at V and 5 bases at J, with 16 bases between the two ends. The CDR3 consists of 14 residues.